The source of this T cell receptor (beta chain) is a study of molecular identifiers for immune sequencing clone quantification (dated by TCRdb to 2017 to 2018). With regard to the full study: In a replicate experiment, RNA from about 19,000 or 110,000 naive CD8 T cells was split into five aliquots, four of which were sequenced. This methods study benchmarked molecular-identifier clustering-based TCR repertoire sequencing (MIDCIRS) and TCR RNA copy counting, using CD8 T cells to do so. Results and caveats for the whole study, not just this receptor: In CMV-specific effector cells, over 99% of molecules were held by clones above 20 RNA copies, whereas under 1% of molecules were held by such clones in naive cells. Identical TCR molecules sharing a barcode could cause highly expanded clone sizes to be underestimated. Even against a background of approximately 1 million naive CD8 T cells, spiked-in Jurkat TCR RNA amounting to a single cell's worth was reported to be detectable. Naive libraries contained spiked-in Jurkat TCR RNA (roughly 10 copies' worth), which is not part of the donor repertoire. Without barcode sub-clustering, chimeric consensus sequences inflated TCR diversity; chimeras reached as high as 47%. Modeling indicated about 3 TCR RNA copies recovered per cell, compared with roughly 10 by digital PCR, which implies a capture efficiency of around 30%.

This clonotype has at least ten counts. The specificity of this receptor is unknown. Qualities for individual bases were not recorded, and no much larger clone is one base off. Taken from cysteine to phenylalanine, the CDR3 has 15 residues. Solely the CDR3 DNA is kept, with 45 bases framed from the first base. Taken from the germline V gene, the CDR1 and CDR2 loops are SGDLS and YYNGEE. The junction shows trimming of 0 bases on V and 4 bases on J, plus 13 bases between the germline ends. Libraries of naive CD8 T cells were built from approximately 20,000 to 1,000,000 sorted cells, with 10%, 30% or 50% of the purified RNA used. On a BD FACSAria II, naive CD8 T cells were FACS-sorted as CD8+CD4-CCR7+CD45RA+ and collected into RLT Plus buffer. To test detection sensitivity, Jurkat RNA equal to 9 to 10 TCR copies was added to samples of roughly 18,000-1,000,000 naive CD8 T cells. CD8 T cells were enriched using RosetteSep CD8+ T Cell Enrichment Cocktail and Ficoll-Paque, and the enriched cells then underwent ACK red cell lysis.

Receptors were amplified or captured by PCR. TCRdb lists the instrument as NextSeq 500. Bulk TCR libraries were generated as previously described, with the TCR primers listed in Table S5 used. Total RNA was purified with the Qiagen AllPrep DNA/RNA kit. Reads from multiple sequencing runs of the same library were pooled before analysis. In the original analysis: Reads were retained only if an exact TCR constant sequence was present, and the retained reads were trimmed to 150 nt and grouped according to their 12-nt molecular barcodes. Reads inside each barcode group were sub-clustered using a 15% Levenshtein threshold, and a quality-weighted consensus sequence was constructed for each RNA molecule. Non-functional sequences were removed, as were lower-count sequences one edit away from another. On the basis of fitting two negative binomial distributions, barcode sub-clusters with fewer than 20% of the maximum read count were discarded. The raw public data were reprocessed by TCRdb itself: fastp quality trimming at Q25, MiXCR clonotype calling, in-frame beta chains only. Entries that share a CDR3 protein sequence are merged under the most common genes and DNA. None of the V and J calls come from the authors' own analysis; TCRdb made them. This sample lists about 330,000 distinct CDR3 sequences; 24% were detected once. Of the sample, around 0.74% is held by the ten largest clones.

The rearrangement combines TRBV9 with TRBJ1-1; the D gene remains uncertain. Sequencing was done on a sample of naive CD8+ T cells from blood, with Jurkat cell RNA spiked in. This specimen's cell subset or site label, interpreted: FACS-sorted CD8+CD4-CCR7+CD45RA+ naive T cells. This clonotype was sampled from a human donor in good health. Some libraries in this study had Jurkat cell RNA spiked in. CDR3 loop: CASSVVLGRVTEAFF. DNA sequence: TGTGCCAGCAGCGTAGTGCTGGGTCGTGTCACTGAAGCTTTCTTT.